One and the same sample provided the 14 T cell receptor beta chains below, sequenced in a study of CDR3 diversity in severe acne (dated by TCRdb to about 2019). Library preparation was by PCR. The sequencing machine was an Illumina HiSeq 2000. TCRdb reprocessing: public reads trimmed at Q25 with fastp, clones called with MiXCR, in-frame beta chains kept. Entries that share a CDR3 protein sequence are merged under the most common genes and DNA. The sample data list about 84,000 distinct CDR3 sequences, and 45% to 60% of these were observed just once. Roughly an eighth of the sample is held by the ten biggest clonotypes. Sequenced sample: blood. The receptor set was obtained from a male donor in good health, without acne.

The chain uses TRBV20-1 and TRBJ2-3; 8 positions match TRBD2. CDR1 is DFQATT and CDR2 is SNEGSKA in the germline V gene (reference sequence). V shed 2 bases and J 2 bases; nucleotides not matched to a gene: 6. This CDR3 comprises 15 residues. CDR3 sequence: CSARRPSGFTDTQYF. DNA of the CDR3: TGCAGTGCTAGAAGACCTAGCGGGTTCACAGATACGCAGTATTTT.

The chain links TRBV7-9 to TRBJ1-3; D unclear. This CDR3 comprises 20 residues. Germline V gives CDR1 SEHNR, CDR2 FQNEAQ (reference sequence). Trimming stripped 5 bases from V and 8 bases from J, with 34 bases between. The CDR3 is CASSPTLRAIGLNYGYTIYF. The CDR3 DNA is TGTGCCAGCAGCCCCACCTTAAGGGCGATAGGACTCAACTATGGCTACACCATATATTTT.

The genes are TRBV10-3 and TRBJ1-1; no definite D call. CDR3 size: 14 residues. Germline CDR1 reads ENHRY; CDR2 reads SYGVKD. The germline V and J ends were trimmed by 4 bases and 5 bases, with 14 bases remaining between them. The CDR3 sequence is CAISGSSGGTEAFF. CDR3 DNA: TGTGCCATCAGTGGGTCTAGCGGAGGAACTGAAGCTTTCTTT.

The chain joins TRBV2 to TRBJ2-7; 12 nucleotides line up with TRBD2. CDR3 length equals 16 residues. Losses at the gene ends were 7 bases for V and 2 bases for J; bases not matched to a gene: 9. CDR1 is SNHLY, CDR2 FYNNEI, per germline. The CDR3 region is CASTLGGLAGTYEQYF. The CDR3 region has the DNA TGTGCCAGCACCCTAGGTGGACTAGCGGGAACCTACGAGCAGTACTTC.

As concerns this clonotype: It is unclear where the CDR3 begins or ends on the DNA, so no DNA is shown, and the CDR3 is as TCRdb lists it. The chain recombines TRBV5-6 with TRBJ2-7. CDR1 and CDR2 from the germline V gene are SGHDT and YYEEEE. Termini included, the CDR3 measures 18 amino acids. The CDR3 reads CASSFYICSAQAGYEQYF.

Details on this clonotype: This may come from a read error, since a much larger clone is one base off. The gene calls are TRBV28 and TRBJ2-7; TRBD2 might be the D (7 bases). Germline CDR1 is MDHEN and CDR2 is SYDVKM. The CDR3 has 14 residues. The CDR3 DNA sequence: TGTGCCAGCAGTGAAGCGCGGGGGCGGAACGAGCGGTACTTC. Translating gives CASSEARGRNERYF.

Many counts were recorded for this clonotype. The chain employs TRBV5-7 and TRBJ2-1, with 12 bases fitting TRBD1. TRBV5-7 carries the ORF label, with uncertain function. The CDR3 runs 19 residues. Trimming at V came to 0 bases and at J to 6 bases, leaving 13 bases not matched to a gene. The CDR3 DNA reads as TGTGCCAGCAGCTTGGAGCTTGGAGGGGGACAGGGGGCGTTCAATGAGCAGTTCTTC. This gives the protein CASSLELGGGQGAFNEQFF.

This clonotype was counted many times. This chain links TRBV10-3 with TRBJ2-5; D remains unclear. There are 13 residues in the CDR3. V lost 2 bases, J lost 7 bases, and 11 bases lay in between. From germline, CDR1 is ENHRY and CDR2 SYGVKD. CDR3 in DNA: TGTGCCATCAGTGAGGCGCCCTCGGGGACCCAGTACTTC. Encoded protein: CAISEAPSGTQYF.

The V and J genes are TRBV29-1 and TRBJ1-2; D possibly corresponds to TRBD1 (5 bases). CDR1 is SQVTM, CDR2 ANQGSEA, per germline. This CDR3 is built from 14 residues. Trimming took 4 bases from V and 1 from J, leaving 13 bases between them. The CDR3 sequence is CSVGGWGGNYGYTF. In nucleotides, the CDR3 is TGCAGCGTTGGTGGATGGGGGGGTAACTATGGCTACACCTTC.

The rearrangement joins TRBV4-1 to TRBJ1-1; D gene ambiguous. The V gene's germline CDR1 is MGHRA and CDR2 YSYEKL. The CDR3 has 15 amino acids. V lost 0 bases and J lost 7, with 15 bases in between. The CDR3 DNA is TGCGCCAGCAGCCAAGACACGGCGATAAGTAGTGAAGCTTTCTTT. Translation gives CASSQDTAISSEAFF.

This chain connects TRBV6-1 to TRBJ1-2; 8 nucleotides align to TRBD1. Germline V CDR1 and CDR2: MNHNS, SASEGT. CDR3 length: 14 residues. The V and J ends lost 4 bases and 2 bases, in that order; junction bases with no gene match: 3. CDR3 loop: CASSVGQGNYGYTF. CDR3 nucleotide sequence: TGTGCCAGCAGTGTCGGACAGGGAAACTATGGCTACACCTTC.

This clonotype was seen a single time. This chain uses TRBV7-8 with TRBJ1-2, with D unresolved. CDR3 length: 12 amino acids. CDR1 and CDR2 from the germline V gene are SGHVS and FQNEAQ. V was shortened by 4 bases and J by 4 bases, with 7 bases between the two germline ends. CDR3: CASSSVAYGYTF. The CDR3, as DNA: TGTGCCAGCAGCTCTGTCGCCTATGGCTACACCTTC.

The CDR3 reads CSASAPGLAGGPGEQYF. As DNA, the CDR3 is TGCAGTGCTAGCGCCCCGGGACTAGCGGGAGGGCCGGGGGAGCAGTACTTC. The J gene is TRBJ2-7, the V gene TRBV20-1; 16 bases fit TRBD2. Per germline, CDR1 DFQATT and CDR2 SNEGSKA (reference sequence). The CDR3 runs to 17 residues. Unmatched junction bases numbered 12, after V lost 3 bases and J lost 7 bases.

This clonotype was counted ten times or more. The CDR3 loop reads CASSIEGRGRAEAFF. The CDR3 region has the DNA TGTGCCAGTAGTATAGAGGGCAGGGGGCGGGCTGAAGCTTTCTTT. The rearrangement links TRBV19 to TRBJ1-1; the match to TRBD1 covers 8 bases. The germline V gene encodes CDR1 LNHDA and CDR2 SQIVND (reference sequence). Trimming removed 0 bases from V and 6 bases from J; junction bases left unmatched: 6. The CDR3 runs 15 residues.